This T cell receptor (beta chain) was sequenced for a study of cytomegalovirus exposure and HLA in healthy donors. Findings and limits, study-wide: Reportedly, cytomegalovirus status was diagnosed with high sensitivity and specificity. Through in vitro validation, three CMV-associated chains were shown to be specific for CMV antigens. Most TCRs appeared rarely, but some public TCRs recurred in many donors. The study designated roughly 150 TCR beta chains cytomegalovirus-associated.

Assay used: immunoSEQ multiplex PCR; TCRdb lists only in-frame clones, some missing. The sample lists under 200,000 clones, roughly 90% occurring once. In regard to this clone: Its cognate antigen is unknown.

Trimming stripped 2 bases from V and 7 bases from J, with 10 bases between. Germline V gene lookup returns CDR1 SGHRS and CDR2 YFSETQ. This CDR3 region has 13 residues. This sequence originates from a young woman in good health and CMV-seronegative. Sequencing used PBMCs. V gene TRBV5-1 combines with J gene TRBJ2-1, with D tentatively TRBD2 (5 bases). CDR3 amino acids: CASSLPSGNEQFF. DNA of the CDR3: TGCGCCAGCAGCTTACCGTCGGGAAATGAGCAGTTCTTC.